This T cell receptor (beta chain) comes out of a study of OX40 agonist ivuxolimab in advanced cancers. Points from the study as a whole: CD4+ and CD8+ blood T cells expanded clonally by week 6 at 0.1 to 3.0 mg/kg.

Concerning this clone: The antigen is not known.

Only in-frame clones appear in the TCRdb table, and some are missing; sequencing was by immunoSEQ multiplex PCR. The sample has around 92,000 clones; roughly 84% are singletons. The specimen comprised CD4+ or CD8+ T cells sorted from blood, sampled in a trial of the OX40 agonist ivuxolimab. The TCR originated in an adult with an advanced solid tumor such as melanoma, head and neck, liver or kidney cancer.

The CDR3 DNA is TGTGCCAGCAGCCCCCAGACAGGGGAGGGCGAGCAGTACTTC. Protein: CASSPQTGEGEQYF. This sequence joins TRBV7-8 and TRBJ2-5; TRBD1 is a possible D gene (8 bases). The DNA end favors TRBJ2-7, so the J call may be wrong. Germline values: CDR1 SGHVS, CDR2 FQNEAQ. The CDR3 is 14 residues long.